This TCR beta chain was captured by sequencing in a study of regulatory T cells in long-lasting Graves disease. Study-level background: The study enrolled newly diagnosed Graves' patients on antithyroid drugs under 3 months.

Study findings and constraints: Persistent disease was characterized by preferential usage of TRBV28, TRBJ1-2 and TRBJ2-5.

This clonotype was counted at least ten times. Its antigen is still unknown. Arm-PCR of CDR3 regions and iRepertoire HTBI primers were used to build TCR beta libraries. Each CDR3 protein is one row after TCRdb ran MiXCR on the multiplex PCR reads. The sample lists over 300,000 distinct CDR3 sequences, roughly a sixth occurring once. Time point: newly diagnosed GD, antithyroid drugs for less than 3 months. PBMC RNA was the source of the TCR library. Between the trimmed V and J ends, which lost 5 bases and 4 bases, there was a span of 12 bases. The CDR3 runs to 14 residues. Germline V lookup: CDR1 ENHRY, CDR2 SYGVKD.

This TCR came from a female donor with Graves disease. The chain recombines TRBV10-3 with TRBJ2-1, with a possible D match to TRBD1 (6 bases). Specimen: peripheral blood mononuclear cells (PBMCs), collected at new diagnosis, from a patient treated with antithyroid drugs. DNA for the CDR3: TGTGCCATCAGTCGAGACAGGCTGTACAATGAGCAGTTCTTC. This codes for CAISRDRLYNEQFF.